This paragraph reports one T cell receptor (beta chain). Its antigen is as yet unknown. This sample stems from a study of beta chain features in type 1 diabetes. Overall study findings and caveats: Among patients, naive, central memory and Treg TCRB repertoires appeared more similar than among healthy donors.

Expressed TCRB transcripts were sequenced, since all the RNA that had been isolated was reverse transcribed. The study sequenced naive, central memory and regulatory T cell samples to an average of approximately 3.5 million reads. Libraries were prepared by immunoSEQ multiplex PCR; TCRdb keeps only in-frame clonotypes and omits some of them. The repertoire consists of a few hundred thousand clones, with over 9.5% occurring once and the leading ten covering 0.03% to 0.04%. Every sorted population was more than 95% pure. V was cut by 3 bases and J by 1 base, with 12 bases left in between. Germline CDR1 and CDR2: LNHDA and SQIVND (reference sequence). CDR3 length: 15 amino acids.

This TCR derives from a woman aged 18 to 35 in good health. The gene calls are TRBV19 and TRBJ1-1; weak D call: TRBD1 (5 bases). The material sequenced was naive CD4+ T cells from blood. The CDR3 protein is CASSITRTPNTEAFF. In DNA form, the CDR3 reads TGTGCCAGTAGTATTACACGGACACCGAACACTGAAGCTTTCTTT.